This T cell receptor beta chain appears in the sequencing data of a study of graft-versus-host responses after intestinal transplantation. The protocol was immunoSEQ multiplex PCR, while the TCRdb copy is restricted to in-frame clones and leaves out a portion. The sample includes roughly 10,000 clones, around 32% seen only once; the top ten take around 2%. This CDR3 has 15 amino acids. The V gene's germline CDR1 is SEHNR and CDR2 FQNEAQ (reference sequence). V lost 5 bases, J lost 3 bases, and 16 bases lay in between. The sequencing used alloreactive CD4+ T cells from a mixed lymphocyte reaction culture, collected before transplantation. The sample's subset: CFSE-low proliferating T cells sorted from roughly 6-day pre-transplant mixed lymphocyte reaction (GvH or HvG direction). This receptor was taken from a human patient who was an organ donor for intestinal transplantation. The V call is TRBV7-9, the J call TRBJ1-1; D ambiguous. The CDR3 loop reads CASSQVRTADTEAFF. For the CDR3, the DNA is TGTGCCAGCAGCCAAGTTAGAACAGCCGACACTGAAGCTTTCTTT. Full variable domain (outside the CDR3, taken from reference TRBV7-9 and TRBJ1-1): DTGVSQNPRHKITKRGQNVTFRCDPISEHNRLYWYRQTLGQGPEFLTYFQNEAQLEKSRLLSDRFSAERPKGSFSTLEIQRTEQGDSAMYLCASSQVRTADTEAFFGQGTRLTVV.